This TCR beta chain was found in a study of T cells in Graves' hyperthyroidism and ophthalmopathy. The wider study: It was at initial diagnosis, before any treatment, that peripheral blood was collected.

Fresh peripheral blood, more than 8 ml of it, supplied the PBMCs. This clonotype occurred many times. The investigators amplified TCR beta CDR3 regions from RNA transcripts. TCR CDR3 regions were first amplified by RT-PCR with HTBI primers. Each CDR3 protein gets one entry after TCRdb re-called the multiplex PCR reads with MiXCR. Among about 300,000 distinct CDR3 sequences listed, approximately 18% were seen once. The germline V gene has CDR1 SGHRS and CDR2 YFSETQ. The V gene end was trimmed by 4 bases and the J gene end by 6 bases; junction bases not matched to a gene: 7. The CDR3 is 14 residues long.

The gene calls are TRBV5-1 and TRBJ1-2; 9 nucleotides line up with TRBD1. This receptor was obtained from a man in his fifties or sixties with Graves' ophthalmopathy. The sample consisted of blood. The chain's CDR3 is CASSRDRANDGYTF. In nucleotides, the CDR3 is TGCGCCAGCAGCCGGGACAGGGCTAATGATGGCTACACCTTC.